This entry features one T cell receptor (beta chain) sequence. Under the authors' procedure: By means of reference gene primer amplification, nucleated cell counts were estimated. The protocol was immunoSEQ multiplex PCR, while the TCRdb copy is restricted to in-frame clones and leaves out a portion. The V and J calls and clone size were taken over from that table, and D and trimming were inferred from the DNA. The data show almost 250,000 clones, with approximately 90% seen just once and approximately 4.1% held by the top ten. Participant ages covered about 18 to 100 years across around 22 US areas. The CDR3 length is 16 residues. Germline lookup yields CDR1 SEHNR and CDR2 FQNEAQ (reference sequence). The V and J ends lost 4 bases and 1 base respectively, with 16 bases between them. This sample stems from a study of blood T cell repertoires in COVID-19. Whole-study context: Acute-phase and convalescent COVID-19 samples originated in the United States, Italy and Spain.

The chain employs TRBV7-9 and TRBJ2-5; perhaps TRBD2 as D (6 bases). Sample: PBMCs or T cells enriched from blood (not recorded which). This clonotype originated in a woman in her 30s who had recovered from COVID-19. The DNA for the CDR3 is TGTGCCAGCAGCTCGGGACTGGGGGGACTCCAAGAGACCCAGTACTTC. As protein: CASSSGLGGLQETQYF. Full variable domain (missing parts from reference TRBV7-9 and TRBJ2-5): DTGVSQNPRHKITKRGQNVTFRCDPISEHNRLYWYRQTLGQGPEFLTYFQNEAQLEKSRLLSDRFSAERPKGSFSTLEIQRTEQGDSAMYLCASSSGLGGLQETQYFGPGTRLLVL.